Reported below is one TCR beta chain. The source of the sample is a study of blood T cell repertoires in COVID-19. Study-level information: Both acute and convalescent COVID-19 samples were obtained from the United States, Italy and Spain. The analysed material was cDNA or gDNA that came from T cells, B-cell-depleted T cells, or PBMCs.

The germline V gene encodes CDR1 SQVTM and CDR2 ANQGSEA. This CDR3 contains 12 residues. After removal of 6 bases from V and 5 bases from J, the junction contained 6 bases not matched to a gene. Generated by immunoSEQ multiplex PCR, the TCRdb table keeps only in-frame clones and is missing some. The sample lists about 110,000 clones, about four fifths seen once, with 8.5% to 9.5% in the top ten. This receptor was taken from a woman aged 70-85 years with acute or convalescent COVID-19. J is TRBJ2-7 and V is TRBV29-1, with TRBD1 matching over 8 bases. Material: peripheral blood. CDR3 bases: TGCAGCGTCCCGGGACAGGTCAACGAGCAGTACTTC. Protein: CSVPGQVNEQYF.